This T cell receptor (beta chain) is from a study of cytomegalovirus exposure and HLA in healthy donors (dated by TCRdb to about 2017). About the full investigation: According to an earlier analysis of a few hundred of the donors, about 179 million T cells yielded 117 million unique TCR beta sequences and approximately 280 Gb of sequence data. An early release that covered several hundred HLA-typed donors contained approximately 290 gigabases of sequencing data and tens of millions of unique TCR sequences. Of the 350 to 400 genotyped donors, approximately 82% fell in the genetic ancestry cluster associated with self-reported Caucasian donors. The study aimed to test whether cataloging public T cell receptors could reveal signatures of past pathogen exposure. The T cell repertoires of 550 to 850 subjects were profiled by immunosequencing and related to cytomegalovirus serostatus. A separate validation cohort of roughly 120 different subjects was used in addition to the roughly 620-subject first cohort. To predict cytomegalovirus infection status, the study brought together high-throughput TCR immunosequencing, statistical association of individual TCRs with disease status, and machine learning. In a later analysis, previously published TCR beta repertoires from several hundred donors were re-analyzed and high-resolution HLA genotyping was added so that TCR occurrence patterns could be studied. In the later analysis, no new phenotypic data were used to find candidate immune exposures; instead, reliance was placed on TCR beta sequences and their occurrence across donors. An earlier analysis of 587 of the donors used high-throughput TCR beta sequencing to judge whether each TCR beta V gene segment behaved as functional or pseudogenic. Donor age, sex, ethnicity and CMV serostatus were compiled together with the repertoire data. A later genetic analysis took genome-wide SNP genotypes for 398 of the 666 donors and used that subset as a discovery cohort. All discovery cohort repertoires had been generated using a single sequencing platform. HLA typing covered class I and class II loci at four-digit resolution. The number of typed donors differed by locus: about 629-630 for A, B, C, DRB1 and DQB1; some 500 for DQA1; 606 for DPA1; and around 470 for DPB1. Four to six DR-DQ haplotypes were handled as single units for association and clustering, since linkage in the cohort was strong. Among 300 to 500 genotyped donors of the cohort, an average of approximately 220,000 unique TCR beta nucleotide sequences was sequenced per donor, of which about 19% were non-productive.

Libraries were made using the immunoSEQ multiplex PCR assay. A mixture of 60 forward primers for TCR Vbeta segments and 13 reverse primers for TCR Jbeta segments was used in the multiplex PCR. The CDR3 region of rearranged TCR beta genes was amplified from genomic DNA by a multiplex PCR assay. The amplified TCR beta libraries were sequenced on the Illumina HiSeq System as 87-base-pair reads. The published analysis was carried out like this. A later analysis counted tens of millions of unique TCR beta chains across the 666 repertoires, and approximately 11 million of these chains were shared by at least two donors. To remove PCR and sequencing errors, raw reads were error-corrected and collapsed into unique sequences using a nearest-neighbor algorithm that merged closely related sequences. CDR3 sequences were aligned to IMGT reference sequences to assign V, D and J gene segments. For a sequence to be retained, a match of at least six nucleotides was required to both a V gene segment and a J gene segment. Rearrangements were classified as productive when the CDR3 lacked stop codons and remained in frame with V and J, and all other rearrangements were classified as non-productive. CDR3 was defined by IMGT convention, running from the second conserved V-encoded cysteine to the conserved J-encoded phenylalanine. The earlier analysis of 550 to 650 of the donors excluded any sequence lacking an unambiguous match to a single V gene segment. An earlier analysis of a few hundred of the donors classified V segments as functional when productive rearrangements were above 56.7% and as segregating when the standard deviation between donors was above 5%. To diagnose cytomegalovirus status from the catalog of TCR beta chain sequences, a statistical classification framework was built. In a later analysis, TCR nucleotide sequences were compared against IMGT/GENE-DB human TR gene sequences so that V and J genes could be assigned. In a later analysis, CDR3 sequences and most-parsimonious VDJ recombination scenarios were assigned using the TCRdist pipeline. A later analysis defined each TCR beta chain by its CDR3 amino acid sequence plus V-gene family, and excluded reads lacking a unique V-gene family. To address suspected cross-contamination and a sequencing artifact, a later analysis removed around 600 highly shared, low-generation-probability nucleotide sequences. In a later analysis, a clonal expansion index for each public chain was calculated from normalized within-repertoire ranks of inferred template counts. In a later analysis, generation probabilities were computed with a VDJ recombination model fitted to out-of-frame rearrangements, and the resulting probabilities were checked against IGoR. Hypergeometric tests were used in a later analysis to score TCR-TCR, TCR-HLA and TCR-CMV co-occurrence, with a repertoire-size bias correction applied to the TCR pairs. In a later analysis, false discovery rates were estimated by permuting HLA or CMV assignments 20 times. In a later analysis, co-occurring TCRs were grouped using DBSCAN, and TCRdist sequence similarity was added for clustering within HLA-allele-positive subsets. Repertoires with fewer than 30,000 or more than 120,000 public chains, plus five repertoires with anomalous nucleotide sharing, were excluded from co-occurrence clustering. TCRdb took over this immuneACCESS table, retaining in-frame rearrangements with V and J assigned. Such tables are incomplete; in checked studies, under half of the missing clones stem from an unresolved V gene, and the remainder is unexplained. V and J calls and clone size follow that table, whereas D and trimming were derived from the DNA. This sample is represented by approximately 200,000 clones; about four fifths of them were singletons. The ten largest clones add up to roughly 1.4% of the sample.

To note about this clone: Its recognized antigen is unknown. Per-nucleotide qualities are absent, and no much larger clonotype sits a single base away.

The paper's findings and limits, for the study overall: The only immune exposure information available for the cohort was CMV serostatus. Several of the top co-occurrence clusters appeared to be linked to parvovirus B19, influenza, CMV and Epstein-Barr virus, according to a later analysis. Specific HLA alleles were associated with some 15,000 TCR beta sequences at a false discovery rate of 0.05 in a later analysis. An association between a missense DCLRE1C variant and V-gene and J-gene trimming of TCR beta chains was found in a later genetic analysis and replicated in an independent cohort. When HLA alleles, especially DR and DQ, strongly co-occurred, attributing TCR associations to individual alleles was difficult. The study gave a list of 150 to 200 TCR beta chains associated with cytomegalovirus. HLA typing was unavailable for some donors at each locus, so association tests used only the typed subset. In a later analysis, the rate of TCR association differed among HLA loci, with DRB1 alleles having the most associated TCRs and HLA-C alleles having the fewest. A further reported finding was that TCR beta sequences accurately predicted the HLA-A and HLA-B alleles for most subjects in the first cohort. The cohort was sequenced for TCR beta chains only, and without alpha or paired-chain data the features that could be detected were limited. The 87-base-pair reads could not distinguish some IMGT-functional V segments, including TRBV6-2 and TRBV6-3, so those segments were excluded. In vitro tests confirmed that a few of the cytomegalovirus-associated TCR beta chains recognize cytomegalovirus antigens. Compared with equally common non-associated chains, HLA-associated TCR beta chains in a later analysis were more clonally expanded and had lower generation probabilities. Roughly 17 rarely observed V segments, including chromosome 9 orphons, were excluded from the earlier analysis of approximately 600 of the donors because counts were too low. In both the original and validation cohorts, the classifier was reported to diagnose cytomegalovirus status with high specificity and sensitivity. Compared with the roughly 670-donor mean, donors in an Asian-associated ancestry cluster had fewer N-insertions in productive TCRs, according to a later genetic analysis. While some public TCRs were present in many individuals, most TCR sequences turned up only very rarely across donors. In a later analysis, most CMV-associated TCR beta chains were found to appear HLA-restricted, with HLA associations seemingly driven largely by CMV exposure. Roughly uniform sequencing depth across donors was assumed in presence/absence analyses, although this assumption may not hold. Linkage disequilibrium might explain the correlated functional status among segregating V segments, but an unknown experimental factor could not be ruled out. A cluster of highly shared sequence variants was judged likely to be a technical artifact of the sequencing pipeline. The authors suggested that the approach could potentially be generalized to other disease states and immunological phenotypes. In an earlier analysis of roughly 500 of the donors, most TCR beta V segments appeared in productive rearrangements about 87% or about 30% of the time, broadly matching IMGT annotations.

Clipping removes 5 bases from V and 2 bases from J, with 7 as the unmatched junction base count. According to the germline V gene (reference sequence), CDR1 reads LNHDA and CDR2 reads SQIVND. The CDR3 runs 17 amino acids, cysteine and phenylalanine included. The sequence is cut down to CDR3 DNA, 51 bases in frame from base 1. The cohort consisted of 666 healthy bone marrow donors. At the time of sampling, all cohort members were nominally healthy, though unrecorded immune exposures were likely present. The donor tested CMV seropositive, placing the donor among the 290 or so seropositive members of the cohort. A peripheral blood sample was provided by each donor, and peripheral blood mononuclear cells were used for TCR beta sequencing. The Qiagen DNeasy Blood Extraction Kit was used to extract genomic DNA from the blood cell samples.

The rearranged chain carries TRBV19 and TRBJ2-1; the junction holds 12 bases that match TRBD2. Sequenced material: PBMCs. The clonotype was recovered from a girl aged 10-17 years in good health and CMV-seropositive. The DNA sequence follows: TGTGCCAGTAGTTCCCGAGGACTAGCGGGGCCCTACAATGAGCAGTTCTTC. Its protein is CASSSRGLAGPYNEQFF.